This is a list of T cell receptor beta chains from one sample in a study of T cell repertoires in ileal Crohn's disease. The table came from immunoSEQ multiplex PCR; TCRdb's copy has only in-frame clones and leaves some out. The profile shows about 16,000 clones, about 90% of them singletons. Sequenced input: ileal tissue. Receptors originate from an adult with Crohn's disease. Both conserved end residues are part of each CDR3. The D gene is left open where the match is weak. Some rows mark clone size as missing; the rest say once, few, many or name a class of expanded clone.

j_call d_call v_call clone_size cdr3_nt cdr3_aa
TRBJ2-3 NA TRBV5-1 NA TGCGCCAGCAGCTTGAAAGTAGCTTGGGCGCAGTATTTT CASSLKVAWAQYF
TRBJ2-7 TRBD1 TRBV19 NA TGTGCCAGTAGTATTGAGGGACAGCTCTACGAGCAGTACTTC CASSIEGQLYEQYF
TRBJ2-1 NA TRBV9 once TGTGCCAGCAGCGTAGCCGGCGGCCGCTCCTACAATGAGCAGTTCTTC CASSVAGGRSYNEQFF
TRBJ2-7 TRBD1 TRBV6-1 NA TGTGCCAGCAGAGGACAGGGGGATGCTGAGCAGTACTTC CASRGQGDAEQYF
TRBJ2-2 NA TRBV5-1 NA TGCGCCAGCAGCTTGCAATTTACAACCGGGGAGCTGTTTTTT CASSLQFTTGELFF
TRBJ2-7 NA TRBV7-8 NA TGTGCCAGCAGCTTACCTACAGGGCTCAAGTCCTACGAGCAGTACTTC CASSLPTGLKSYEQYF
TRBJ2-1 TRBD2 TRBV10-3 NA TGTGCCACCGCGACTAGCGGGCCAGGTTTTTCTTCCTACAATGAGCAGTTCTTC CATATSGPGFSSYNEQFF
TRBJ1-1 NA TRBV7-9 NA TGTGCCAGCAGCTTCCAGGGACTGTCGGCTGAAGCTTTCTTT CASSFQGLSAEAFF
TRBJ2-7 TRBD1 TRBV29-1 NA TGCAGCGTTCGGACAGGGTACACCTACGAGCAGTACTTC CSVRTGYTYEQYF
TRBJ1-5 NA TRBV10-3 NA TGTGCCATCAGTGCGCAACTCGATAGCAATCAGCCCCAGCATTTT CAISAQLDSNQPQHF
TRBJ1-5 NA TRBV6-4 NA TGTGCCAGTCGAGCGGAGGCCGGGGGGCGTCAGCCCCAGCATTTT CASRAEAGGRQPQHF
TRBJ2-7 TRBD2 TRBV6-1 NA TGTGCCAGCAGGGGGCTAGCGGGAGTGAAGCAGTACTTC CASRGLAGVKQYF
TRBJ2-3 NA TRBV23-1 NA TGCGCCAGCAGTCCCCTCGGGAGCGGGACAGATACGCAGTATTTT CASSPLGSGTDTQYF
TRBJ2-7 TRBD2 TRBV27 NA TGTGCCAGCAGTGCCTTTAGCGGGAGATCCTACGAGCAGTACTTC CASSAFSGRSYEQYF
TRBJ2-2 NA TRBV18 NA TGTGCCAGCTCACCACTGGCAGCGAACACCGGGGAGCTGTTTTTT CASSPLAANTGELFF
TRBJ2-2 TRBD1 TRBV10-1 NA TGCGCCACACAGACAGGGGCTGGGACCGGGGAGCTGTTTTTT CATQTGAGTGELFF
TRBJ1-2 NA TRBV18 NA TGTGCCAGCTCACCAGTGTCAGGGGTCAGCTATGGCTACACCTTC CASSPVSGVSYGYTF
TRBJ1-4 TRBD1 TRBV25-1 NA TGTGCCAGCACCGACTTTGGGACAGGTGGTAGTGGGGAACTGTTTTTT CASTDFGTGGSGELFF
TRBJ2-6 NA TRBV5-5 NA TGTGCCAGCAGGGAACAGGTCCCGTCTGGGGCCAACGTCCTGACTTTC CASREQVPSGANVLTF
TRBJ2-7 TRBD1 TRBV6-4 few TGTGCCAGCAGTCAGACCGGGACAGGGCACGACGAGCAGTACTTC CASSQTGTGHDEQYF
TRBJ1-2 TRBD1 TRBV5-6 NA TGTGCCAGCAGCTCTCAGGGGGCCTATGGCTACACCTTC CASSSQGAYGYTF
TRBJ1-1 NA TRBV11-2 few TGTGCCAGCAGCTTAGCTACAGATCAGAACACTGAAGCTTTCTTT CASSLATDQNTEAFF
TRBJ2-5 TRBD1 TRBV5-6 NA TGTGCCAGCAGCAAATGGTCGGCAGGGGGCTACCAAGAGACCCAGTACTTC CASSKWSAGGYQETQYF